Listed below are T cell receptor beta chains from one sample, sequenced in a study of identifying expanded T cells in peripheral blood. The protocol was immunoSEQ multiplex PCR, while the TCRdb copy is restricted to in-frame clones and leaves out a portion. The sample lists more than 90,000 clones, around 88% occurring once. The sequenced sample consisted of blood. These receptors were collected from a person between 18 and 69 years old in good health. Each CDR3 is given without its conserved first and last residue. The order of the fields is J gene, CDR3 length, V gene, CDR3 protein.

TRBJ2-7 | 12 | TRBV4-3 | ASSQAVGPYEQY
TRBJ2-3 | 12 | TRBV7-2 | ASSSIQGSDTQY
TRBJ2-1 | 13 | TRBV2 | ASRLAGGQYNEQF
TRBJ1-2 | 12 | TRBV7-2 | ASSLNRGTYGYT
TRBJ2-7 | 8 | TRBV9 | ASSVYEQY
TRBJ1-5 | 15 | TRBV19 | ASRTVGGQGMNQPQH
TRBJ1-4 | 9 | TRBV5-5 | ASSRIEKLF
TRBJ2-5 | 9 | TRBV2 | ASREVETQY
TRBJ2-1 | 13 | TRBV11-2 | ASKPLGTGLNEQF
TRBJ2-1 | 15 | TRBV27 | ASSPGGQGEGYNEQF
TRBJ2-5 | 10 | TRBV5-6 | ASRSTGRAGD
TRBJ2-7 | 12 | TRBV19 | ASSIVQGAYEQY
TRBJ2-1 | 12 | TRBV7-6 | ASTPGGRYNEQF
TRBJ2-6 | 17 | TRBV19 | ARSDSCPGQGAGANVLT
TRBJ2-1 | 14 | TRBV30 | AWSVGGGVSYNEQF